This record looks at one T cell receptor (beta chain) sequence and its context. Its specificity is not known. Conversion of TCR transcripts into cDNA relied on 5'RACE template switching, which added a universal primer site and UMIs. TCRdb recomputed calls from the 5' RACE reads with MiXCR, one row per CDR3 protein. The sample contains under 300,000 distinct CDR3 sequences, roughly 13% of which appear only once. This CDR3 is built from 13 residues. V gave up 11 bases and J gave up 3 bases; unmatched junction bases: 7. Germline values: CDR1 MNHEY, CDR2 SVGEGT. This sample was taken from a study of T cells after yellow fever vaccination. General study findings and limits: FACS-sorted repertoires could harbor abundant contaminating bulk-population clonotypes. The secondary response peaked faster, at day 5 versus 15, but was weaker. Of the clonotypes, a small share occurred in both CD4 and CD8 compartments.

Sequencing used CD4+ T cells sorted from PBMCs, obtained 45 days after the yellow fever booster vaccination. This sequence joins TRBV6-2 or TRBV6-3 and TRBJ2-1, with TRBD2 matching 7 bases. This TCR was sampled from a man aged 25 to 40 who received the YFV17D yellow fever vaccine. The CDR3 loop is CASGRNSYNEQFF. The CDR3 bases are TGTGCCTCCGGGAGGAACAGCTACAATGAGCAGTTCTTC.